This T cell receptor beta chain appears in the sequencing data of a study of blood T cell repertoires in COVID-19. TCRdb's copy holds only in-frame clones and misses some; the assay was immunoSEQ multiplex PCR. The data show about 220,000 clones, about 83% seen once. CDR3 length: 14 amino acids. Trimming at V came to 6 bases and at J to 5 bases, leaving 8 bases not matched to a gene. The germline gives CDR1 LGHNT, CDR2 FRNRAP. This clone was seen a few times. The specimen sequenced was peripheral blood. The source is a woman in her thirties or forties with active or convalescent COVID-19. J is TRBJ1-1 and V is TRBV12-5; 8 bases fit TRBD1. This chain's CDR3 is CASGRQGPGTEAFF. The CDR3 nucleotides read TGTGCTAGTGGGAGACAGGGGCCGGGGACTGAAGCTTTCTTT. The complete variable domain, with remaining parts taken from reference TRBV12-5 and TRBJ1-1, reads DARVTQTPRHKVTEMGQEVTMRCQPILGHNTVFWYRQTMMQGLELLAYFRNRAPLDDSGMPKDRFSAEMPDATLATLKIQPSEPRDSAVYFCASGRQGPGTEAFFGQGTRLTVV.